This entry lists 20 T cell receptor beta chains sequenced from one sample in a study of OX40 agonist ivuxolimab in advanced cancers. The data were produced by immunoSEQ multiplex PCR, yet TCRdb's version contains in-frame clones alone and is incomplete. Here the sample spans about 60,000 clones, about 86% being singletons. Source: CD4+ or CD8+ T cells sorted from blood, taken in a trial of the OX40 agonist ivuxolimab. The receptor source for this set is an adult with an advanced solid tumor such as melanoma, head and neck, liver or kidney cancer.

The rearrangement uses TRBV7-2 and TRBJ1-2; D is possibly TRBD1 (5 bases). This CDR3 contains 13 residues. The germline CDR1 and CDR2 sequences are SGHTA and FQGNSA. Between the trimmed V and J ends, which lost 5 bases and 2 bases, there was a span of 9 bases. The CDR3 sequence is CASSPYRNYGYTF. The DNA for the CDR3 is TGTGCCAGCAGCCCGTACAGGAACTATGGCTACACCTTC.

V gene TRBV28 combines with J gene TRBJ2-7, with a possible D match to TRBD1 (6 bases). Deletions cut 1 base from V and 2 bases from J, with 15 bases between. Germline assignment: CDR1 MDHEN and CDR2 SYDVKM. The CDR3 totals 16 residues. The DNA for the CDR3 is TGTGCCAGCAGTTTATTTTTAGGCAGGGACACCTACGAGCAGTACTTC. It translates to CASSLFLGRDTYEQYF.

This clone was observed a single time. The rearrangement joins TRBV4-1 to TRBJ2-5; D possibly corresponds to TRBD2 (6 bases). The V and J ends lost 4 bases and 4 bases respectively, with 10 bases between them. The CDR3 length is 13 residues. Germline loops: CDR1 MGHRA, CDR2 YSYEKL. CDR3 sequence: CASSPWRGETQYF. CDR3 DNA sequence: TGCGCCAGCAGCCCCTGGAGGGGAGAGACCCAGTACTTC.

The chain joins TRBV4-1 to TRBJ2-1; the match to TRBD2 covers 8 bases. The CDR3 runs 17 residues. With V trimmed by 4 bases and J by 4 bases, 12 bases remained unmatched. Germline V CDR1 and CDR2: MGHRA, YSYEKL. The CDR3 nucleotides read TGCGCCAGCAGCCCCATGAGCGGGAGCGCCCGGTACAATGAGCAGTTCTTC. It specifies CASSPMSGSARYNEQFF.

The V and J genes are TRBV11-1 and TRBJ2-5; possibly TRBD1 or TRBD2 for D (5 bases each). Deletions cut 6 bases from V and 12 bases from J, with 17 bases between. CDR1 is SGHAT and CDR2 is FQDESV in the germline V gene (reference sequence). The CDR3 totals 12 residues. CDR3 sequence: CASSLHTGGKYF. The DNA for the CDR3 is TGTGCCAGCAGTCTACATACAGGAGGAAAGTACTTC.

The chain is built from TRBV29-1 and TRBJ2-2; D unclear. The CDR3 has 14 residues. The V end was cut by 5 bases, the J end by 0 bases, with 10 bases between. Germline CDR1 reads SQVTM; CDR2 reads ANQGSEA. CDR3 sequence reads: CSVRPIANTGELFF. DNA of the CDR3: TGCAGCGTTCGGCCTATCGCGAACACCGGGGAGCTGTTTTTT.

The gene calls are TRBV10-3 and TRBJ2-2, with 13 bases matching TRBD2. The J segment lost 3 bases and the V segment lost 10 bases, leaving 5 bases of the junction unmatched. The CDR3 is made up of 15 amino acids. Germline loops: CDR1 ENHRY, CDR2 SYGVKD. CDR3 coding DNA: TGTGCCAGCGGGACTAGCGGGGCCTACACCGGGGAGCTGTTTTTT. The encoded protein is CASGTSGAYTGELFF.

The gene calls are TRBV29-1 and TRBJ2-7; D unresolved. Trimming cost V 4 bases and J 3 bases, with 10 bases left between them. Per the germline V gene, CDR1 is SQVTM and CDR2 is ANQGSEA. The CDR3 is 12 amino acids. The CDR3: CSVGRYDYEQYF. CDR3 nucleotides: TGCAGCGTTGGTCGATACGACTACGAGCAGTACTTC.

The chain links TRBV30 to TRBJ1-1, with no clear D. The germline V gene encodes CDR1 GTSNPN and CDR2 SVGIG (reference sequence). The CDR3 extends over 12 amino acids. The V and J ends lost 4 bases and 0 bases respectively, with 6 bases between them. This CDR3 reads CAWIGLNTEAFF. DNA of the CDR3: TGTGCCTGGATTGGGTTGAACACTGAAGCTTTCTTT. The variable domain in full, with the rest retrieved from reference TRBV30 and TRBJ1-1, is SQTIHQWPATLVQPVGSPLSLECTVEGTSNPNLYWYRQAAGRGLQLLFYSVGIGQISSEVPQNLSASRPQDRQFILSSKKLLLSDSGFYLCAWIGLNTEAFFGQGTRLTVV.

The genes are TRBV10-2 and TRBJ2-4, with 9 positions matching TRBD2. The junction had 4 bases not matched to a gene; V was cut back by 4 bases and J by 6 bases. The CDR3 is 14 residues long. The germline V gene encodes CDR1 WSHSY and CDR2 SAAADI. The CDR3 reads CASSGAAGGNIQYF. DNA of the CDR3: TGCGCCAGCAGTGGGGCAGCGGGAGGAAACATTCAGTACTTC.

The chain carries TRBV6-5 and TRBJ2-5; D is possibly TRBD2 (6 bases). The germline V gene encodes CDR1 MNHEY and CDR2 SVGAGI. CDR3 length equals 15 residues. V was trimmed by 4 bases and J by 3 bases, leaving 15 bases between them. Written as DNA, the CDR3 is TGTGCCAGCAGTTCCTGGGCGGGATCGGAAGAGACCCAGTACTTC. It translates to CASSSWAGSEETQYF.

The chain uses TRBV16 and TRBJ2-1; D not certain. V lost 0 bases to trimming and J lost 14 bases, with 17 bases between them. The germline V gene has CDR1 KGHSY and CDR2 FQNENV. CDR3 length: 14 residues. The CDR3 spells CASSQSTPLDLEFF. The CDR3 DNA sequence: TGTGCCAGCAGCCAATCTACCCCCTTAGATCTGGAGTTCTTC.

The V and J genes are TRBV5-6 and TRBJ2-1, with D possibly TRBD2 on 5 matching bases. The germline CDR1 and CDR2 sequences are SGHDT and YYEEEE. The CDR3 is made up of 16 amino acids. Between the trimmed V and J ends, which lost 3 bases and 5 bases, there was a span of 18 bases. The chain's CDR3 is CASSSGRTPEHNEQFF. The CDR3 nucleotides are TGTGCCAGCAGCTCAGGTCGGACTCCCGAACACAATGAGCAGTTCTTC. Complete variable domain (other parts from reference TRBV5-6 and TRBJ2-1): DAGVTQSPTHLIKTRGQQVTLRCSPKSGHDTVSWYQQALGQGPQFIFQYYEEEERQRGNFPDRFSGHQFPNYSSELNVNALLLGDSALYLCASSSGRTPEHNEQFFGPGTRLTVL.

The chain carries TRBV9 and TRBJ2-5; maybe TRBD2 (7 bases). The CDR3 totals 14 residues. V was cut by 0 bases and J by 4 bases, with 10 bases left in between. From germline, CDR1 is SGDLS and CDR2 YYNGEE. DNA of the CDR3: TGTGCCAGCAGCGTAGGGGGGGGCGGAGAGACCCAGTACTTC. This codes for CASSVGGGGETQYF.

This clone was seen a handful of times. The CDR3 reads CASSSGPKNTEAFF. The DNA for the CDR3 is TGTGCCAGCAGCTCCGGCCCAAAGAACACTGAAGCTTTCTTT. The chain has TRBV28 and TRBJ1-1; D unclear. The CDR3 runs 14 residues. Germline lookup yields CDR1 MDHEN and CDR2 SYDVKM. V lost 6 bases and J lost 1, with 12 bases in between.

The rearrangement uses TRBV7-3 and TRBJ2-1; D tentatively fits TRBD1 or TRBD2 (5 bases each). The V end was cut by 2 bases, the J end by 2 bases, with 10 bases between. Germline V gene data show CDR1 as SGHTA and CDR2 as FQGTGA. There are 15 residues in the CDR3. The CDR3, as DNA: TGTGCCAGCAGCTTAGACAGCGGTACCTACAATGAGCAGTTCTTC. As protein: CASSLDSGTYNEQFF.

The chain links TRBV30 to TRBJ2-2; either TRBD1 or TRBD2 may supply D (6 bases each). The CDR3 totals 13 residues. The germline V gene encodes CDR1 GTSNPN and CDR2 SVGIG (reference sequence). Between the trimmed V and J ends, which lost 0 bases and 7 bases, there was a span of 9 bases. DNA for the CDR3: TGTGCCTGGAGTGTGGGGGGCGTCGGGGAGCTGTTTTTT. It yields the protein CAWSVGGVGELFF.

The chain joins TRBV5-1 to TRBJ2-1; TRBD2 matches at 11 bases. The germline gives CDR1 SGHRS, CDR2 YFSETQ. CDR3 size: 17 residues. Trimming at V came to 5 bases and at J to 6 bases, leaving 13 bases not matched to a gene. CDR3 in amino acids: CASSGLITSGRTNEQFF. The DNA of the CDR3 is TGCGCCAGCAGTGGACTTATAACTAGCGGGAGAACCAATGAGCAGTTCTTC.

This clone was picked up one time. The chain is built from TRBV7-8 and TRBJ2-7; D not certain. The length of the CDR3 is 11 residues. Germline assignment: CDR1 SGHVS and CDR2 FQNEAQ. V lost 5 bases and J lost 9, with 11 bases in between. The chain's CDR3 is CASSAPDGQYF. The CDR3 DNA follows: TGTGCCAGCAGCGCCCCCGACGGGCAGTACTTC. The whole variable domain, remainder taken from reference TRBV7-8 and TRBJ2-7, is GAGVSQSPRYKVAKRGQDVALRCDPISGHVSLFWYQQALGQGPEFLTYFQNEAQLDKSGLPSDRFFAERPEGSVSTLKIQRTQQEDSAVYLCASSAPDGQYFGPGTRLTVT.

Here the CDR3 reads CASSGGGPYYGYTF. The DNA for the CDR3 is TGTGCCAGCAGCGGGGGGGGTCCCTACTATGGCTACACCTTC. This chain links TRBV9 with TRBJ1-2; D might be TRBD1 (5 bases). The CDR3 totals 14 residues. From germline, CDR1 is SGDLS and CDR2 YYNGEE. V shed 3 bases and J shed 3 bases, with 12 bases lying between them.